This is a list of T cell receptor beta chains from one sample in a study of T cells in Graves' hyperthyroidism and ophthalmopathy. TCRdb re-analysed the multiplex PCR reads in MiXCR, keeping a single row per CDR3 protein. The data contain approximately 430,000 distinct CDR3 sequences, roughly 15% of them singletons. Sequencing was carried out using blood. Receptor source: a man between 18 and 29 years old with Graves' ophthalmopathy. The CDR3 runs from the conserved cysteine through the conserved F or W. A D gene is named only where the DNA matches it firmly. Clone size is stated in some rows and not others, as once, few, many or a class when expanded.

cdr3_nt,cdr3_aa,d_call,cdr3_length,clone_size,j_call,v_call
TGTGCCAGCAGCACCCCGGGGACCTACGAGCAGTACTTC,CASSTPGTYEQYF,-,13,many,TRBJ2-7,TRBV6-1
TGTGCCAGTAGTATAGAAGGGAACACTGAAGCTTTCTTT,CASSIEGNTEAFF,-,13,few,TRBJ1-1,TRBV19
TGTGCCAGCACTCGGACAGGGAACTTTGGCACAGATACGCAGTATTTT,CASTRTGNFGTDTQYF,TRBD1,16,many,TRBJ2-3,TRBV2
TGTGCCAGCAGCTCCCGACGGGGCCCGTACGCCGAAGCTTTCTTT,CASSSRRGPYAEAFF,-,15,many,TRBJ1-1,TRBV7-8
TGCAGTGCTGCAAGTCCTAACGAGCAGTACTTC,CSAASPNEQYF,-,11,many,TRBJ2-7,TRBV20-1
TGTGCCAGCAGCTTACCCAGCGGGAGGGGGGAGACCCAGTACTTC,CASSLPSGRGETQYF,TRBD2,15,many,TRBJ2-5,TRBV13
TGTGCCAGCAGCCTAACCGGACAGGTGGTGGGCTTCTATGGCTACACCTTC,CASSLTGQVVGFYGYTF,TRBD1,17,many,TRBJ1-2,TRBV6-8
TGCAGCGTCCTACGGGGACTAGCGGGGCCTAGCTCCTACGAGCAGTACTTC,CSVLRGLAGPSSYEQYF,TRBD2,17,many,TRBJ2-7,TRBV29-1
TGTGCCAGCAGCAACACCGGGACAGGAGCGGGCCTGTATGGCTACACCTTC,CASSNTGTGAGLYGYTF,TRBD1,17,many,TRBJ1-2,TRBV11-2
TGCGCCAGCAGTGAGAAGTTCCGTACCTCAGTAGGTGAGCAGTACTTC,CASSEKFRTSVGEQYF,-,16,-,TRBJ2-7,TRBV10-1
TGCGCCAGCAGCTTGGTTGCGGGAGGGACCACAGATACGCAGTATTTT,CASSLVAGGTTDTQYF,TRBD2,16,many,TRBJ2-3,TRBV5-1
TGTGCCAGCAGTCCGCCGGCGCAGCGGGGACAAGAGACCCAGTACTTC,CASSPPAQRGQETQYF,TRBD2,16,many,TRBJ2-5,TRBV6-2/TRBV6-3
TGTGCCAGCAGCGCGGGGACTAGCGGGAGATTGAGTCCCTACGAGCAGTACTTC,CASSAGTSGRLSPYEQYF,TRBD2,18,few,TRBJ2-7,TRBV9
TGCAGTGCTAGAGGGACTAGCGGGAGTACCTATGAGCAGTTCTTC,CSARGTSGSTYEQFF,TRBD2,15,few,TRBJ2-1,TRBV20-1
TGCAGCGTCGTCCCCGGGACTAGCGTGTACGAGCAGTACTTC,CSVVPGTSVYEQYF,TRBD2,14,many,TRBJ2-7,TRBV29-1
TGTGCCAGCAGAAAAGGCCCAAAAGACCGGGAGCTGTTTTTT,CASRKGPKDRELFF,-,14,-,TRBJ2-2,TRBV6-2/TRBV6-3
TGCAGTGCTAGAGTCAGGGGGACTGAAGCTTTCTTT,CSARVRGTEAFF,TRBD1,12,few,TRBJ1-1,TRBV20-1
TGTGCCAGCAGCGTAGGCCAGGGCACTGAAGCTTTCTTT,CASSVGQGTEAFF,-,13,many,TRBJ1-1,TRBV9
TGCAGTGCTAGTGTGGATCAGCCCCAGCATTTT,CSASVDQPQHF,-,11,few,TRBJ1-5,TRBV20-1
TGTGCCAGCAGCGTAGGACAGGGCCCCTACGAGCAGTACTTC,CASSVGQGPYEQYF,TRBD1,14,many,TRBJ2-7,TRBV9
TGTGCCAGCAGCTCCCCCAGAACACCTAACTATGGCTACACCTTC,CASSSPRTPNYGYTF,-,15,many,TRBJ1-2,TRBV11-2
TGTGCCAGCAGCCTTCTAGCGGGGGGGGCTGGGGAGCTGTTTTTT,CASSLLAGGAGELFF,TRBD2,15,-,TRBJ2-2,TRBV12-3/TRBV12-4
TGTGCCAGCAGCCTTCGACAGGATGGCTACACCTTC,CASSLRQDGYTF,-,12,-,TRBJ1-2,TRBV5-8
TGTGCCAGCAGTGAAAGGCCGCCCAGGTCTGGAGAAAAACTGTTTTTT,CASSERPPRSGEKLFF,-,16,few,TRBJ1-4,TRBV6-1
TGCAGTGCTAGCTTGAGCGGACAAGAGACCCAGTACTTC,CSASLSGQETQYF,-,13,many,TRBJ2-5,TRBV20-1
TGTGCCACCAGTGAACTTGCTTTAACAGAGGACAATGAGCAGTTCTTC,CATSELALTEDNEQFF,-,16,many,TRBJ2-1,TRBV24-1
TGTGCCAGCAGCTTAGAGGGCGGGGGGGAGGCCCTGAACACTGAAGCTTTCTTT,CASSLEGGGEALNTEAFF,-,18,many,TRBJ1-1,TRBV11-2
TGTGCCAGCAGCGTAGTTCCGGGGGCAGATACGCAGTATTTT,CASSVVPGADTQYF,-,14,-,TRBJ2-3,TRBV9
TGTGCCAGCAGGGGGACAGGTCGGGCTTTCTTT,CASRGTGRAFF,TRBD1,11,many,TRBJ1-1,TRBV13
TGTGCCAGCAGTTGGACTAGCGGAACCTACGAGCAGTACTTC,CASSWTSGTYEQYF,TRBD2,14,many,TRBJ2-7,TRBV6-1
TGTGCCAGCAGCTTAGGCCCACTAGTTCAAGAGACCCAGTACTTC,CASSLGPLVQETQYF,-,15,-,TRBJ2-5,TRBV7-2
TGCAGCGTTGAAGATCTCCTGGGCAGGGGAGGAGGCTACACCTTC,CSVEDLLGRGGGYTF,-,15,-,TRBJ1-2,TRBV29-1
TGCAGTGGATCAACGGGCGGGAGTAGAAATGAGCAGTTCTTC,CSGSTGGSRNEQFF,TRBD2,14,many,TRBJ2-1,TRBV20-1
TGTGCCAGTAGTATCTCCAGGACGTTCAATCAGCCCCAGCATTTT,CASSISRTFNQPQHF,-,15,-,TRBJ1-5,TRBV19